Below, 14 T cell receptor beta chains from the same sample are listed, as sequenced in a study of OX40 agonist ivuxolimab in advanced cancers. Clones were read by immunoSEQ multiplex PCR, and TCRdb kept only the in-frame ones, dropping some. The data hold about 78,000 clones, with 80% to 85% observed a single time. The sequences come from CD4+ or CD8+ T cells sorted from blood, collected in a trial of the OX40 agonist ivuxolimab. These receptors were collected from an adult with an advanced solid tumor such as melanoma, head and neck, liver or kidney cancer.

The chain links TRBV7-9 to TRBJ1-4; 9 nucleotides agree with TRBD1. The CDR3 is 14 amino acids. Germline CDR1 SEHNR, CDR2 FQNEAQ (reference sequence). Trimming removed 5 bases from V and 4 bases from J; junction bases left unmatched: 2. The CDR3 nucleotides read TGTGCCAGCAGCCCGGGACAGGGTAATGAAAAACTGTTTTTT. Residues: CASSPGQGNEKLFF.

This clone appeared a single time. V is TRBV5-4 and J is TRBJ2-1, with D possibly called TRBD1 or TRBD2 (5 bases each). Trimming cost V 4 bases and J 6 bases, with 11 bases left between them. Germline CDR1 SGHNT, CDR2 YYREEE (reference sequence). The CDR3 has 13 amino acids. The CDR3 nucleotides read TGTGCCAGCAGCCCGGGACGGCGCAATGAGCAGTTCTTC. Protein: CASSPGRRNEQFF.

The J gene is TRBJ2-2, the V gene TRBV2; D not certain. V lost 0 bases and J lost 4, with 3 bases in between. The CDR3 is 13 residues long. Germline CDR1 is SNHLY and CDR2 is FYNNEI. The chain's CDR3 is CASSEALTGELFF. The CDR3 DNA reads TGTGCCAGCAGTGAAGCCCTCACCGGGGAGCTGTTTTTT.

This clone was found once. The chain uses TRBV6-5 and TRBJ1-5; D unresolved. The CDR3 extends over 13 amino acids. Between the trimmed V and J ends, which lost 0 bases and 5 bases, there was a span of 5 bases. CDR1 and CDR2 from the germline V gene are MNHEY and SVGAGI. CDR3 amino acids: CASSYSKYQPQHF. CDR3 in DNA: TGTGCCAGCAGTTACTCGAAGTATCAGCCCCAGCATTTT.

A few counts support this clone. J is TRBJ1-6 and V is TRBV5-4, with D possibly matching TRBD1 (5 bases). CDR1 and CDR2 from the germline V gene are SGHNT and YYREEE (reference sequence). CDR3 length: 16 amino acids. Trimming removed 4 bases at V and 4 bases at J, with 15 bases between. CDR3 loop: CASSAPGGDYNSPLHF. The CDR3 DNA sequence: TGTGCCAGCAGCGCCCCGGGGGGGGATTATAATTCACCCCTCCACTTT. The full variable domain, with the rest looked up from reference TRBV5-4 and TRBJ1-6, is ETGVTQSPTHLIKTRGQQVTLRCSSQSGHNTVSWYQQALGQGPQFIFQYYREEENGRGNFPPRFSGLQFPNYSSELNVNALELDDSALYLCASSAPGGDYNSPLHFGNGTRLTVT.

The chain combines TRBV9 with TRBJ2-3, with D hard to call. The CDR3 length is 15 residues. Germline lookup yields CDR1 SGDLS and CDR2 YYNGEE. V was trimmed by 0 bases and J by 0 bases, leaving 8 bases between them. The CDR3 region has the DNA TGTGCCAGCAGCGTAGTGTTGGGGAGCACAGATACGCAGTATTTT. Amino acids: CASSVVLGSTDTQYF.

The chain is built from TRBV5-5 and TRBJ1-3; 7 nucleotides align to TRBD1. The germline V gene encodes CDR1 SGHKS and CDR2 YYEKEE (reference sequence). CDR3 size: 14 residues. V shed 1 base, J shed 3 bases, and the junction held 1 base outside the gene matches. As DNA, the CDR3 is TGTGCCAGCAGCTTGACAGGGGATGGAAACACCATATATTTT. This translates into CASSLTGDGNTIYF.

V and J are TRBV21-1 and TRBJ2-4; the table's D call, TRBD1, was not checked against the DNA. TRBV21-1 constitutes a pseudogene. This CDR3 region has 20 residues. CDR3 sequence reads: CASSPWGADLRGEAKNIQYF. CDR3 DNA sequence: TGTGCCAGCAGCCCATGGGGCGCAGATCTCAGGGGAGAGGCCAAAAACATTCAGTACTTC.

This chain links TRBV19 with TRBJ1-5, with 8 positions matching TRBD1. From germline, CDR1 is LNHDA and CDR2 SQIVND (reference sequence). This CDR3 is 15 amino acids long. The V gene end was trimmed by 7 bases and the J gene end by 3 bases; junction bases not matched to a gene: 8. The CDR3 sequence is CASTPKTGVNQPQHF. Written as DNA, the CDR3 is TGTGCCAGTACCCCTAAGACAGGGGTCAATCAGCCCCAGCATTTT.

This chain links TRBV7-3 with TRBJ2-3, with TRBD2 matching 9 bases. The CDR3 runs to 15 residues. V lost 1 base and J lost 2; bases outside the gene matches: 1. Germline CDR1 and CDR2: SGHTA and FQGTGA. DNA of the CDR3: TGTGCCAGCAGCTTAATAGCGGGAGCCACAGATACGCAGTATTTT. Its translation is CASSLIAGATDTQYF.

The CDR3 sequence is CASRPGNVDTQYF. CDR3 sequence (DNA): TGTGCCAGCAGACCAGGGAATGTGGATACGCAGTATTTT. The genes are TRBV6-5 and TRBJ2-3, with D possibly TRBD1 on 5 matching bases. This CDR3 has 13 amino acids. The germline gives CDR1 MNHEY, CDR2 SVGAGI. Trimming shortened V by 6 bases and J by 6 bases, and 13 bases separated the two germline ends.

This clone was found a few times. The genes are TRBV30 and TRBJ1-1; no clear D. There are 11 residues in the CDR3. Germline V gene lookup returns CDR1 GTSNPN and CDR2 SVGIG (reference sequence). Trimming took 5 bases from V and 1 from J, leaving 5 bases between them. In DNA form, the CDR3 reads TGTGCCTGGGCAGGGAACACTGAAGCTTTCTTT. Its translation is CAWAGNTEAFF.

The gene calls are TRBV11-2 and TRBJ2-7; the match to TRBD1 covers 7 bases. Germline V gene sequence: CDR1 SGHAT, CDR2 FQNNGV. The ends lost 4 bases at V and 3 bases at J; junction bases unmatched: 6. The CDR3 has 14 residues. The CDR3 region is CASSSNTGVYEQYF. CDR3 DNA: TGTGCCAGCAGCTCGAATACAGGGGTCTACGAGCAGTACTTC. Variable domain in full (rest from reference TRBV11-2 and TRBJ2-7): EAGVAQSPRYKIIEKRQSVAFWCNPISGHATLYWYQQILGQGPKLLIQFQNNGVVDDSQLPKDRFSAERLKGVDSTLKIQPAKLEDSAVYLCASSSNTGVYEQYFGPGTRLTVT.

The chain employs TRBV4-2 and TRBJ1-4; TRBD1 agrees at 7 bases. CDR1 and CDR2 (germline): LGHNA, YNFKEQ. CDR3 length: 15 residues. V shed 0 bases and J 8 bases; nucleotides not matched to a gene: 6. The CDR3 DNA sequence: TGTGCCAGCAGCCAAGATTGGACAGGTCGGGAAAAACTGTTTTTT. Encoded protein: CASSQDWTGREKLFF.